These 14 T cell receptor beta chains were sequenced from one sample in a study of T cell repertoires in cytomegalovirus infection. Each CDR3 protein gets one entry after TCRdb re-called the reads with MiXCR. The sample has 480,000 or so distinct CDR3 sequences; about 11% are singletons. The sample taken for sequencing was PBMCs. The source of these receptors is a human donor in good health (CMV status not recorded). Some clones in this sample may be carry-over from other donors' samples.

This clonotype was picked up a small number of times. V and J are TRBV6-1 and TRBJ2-3, with D maybe TRBD1 (6 bases). V gave up 7 bases and J gave up 1 base, with 9 bases separating them. The CDR3 is made up of 13 amino acids. Germline CDR1 is MNHNS and CDR2 is SASEGT. CDR3 in DNA: TGTGCCAGCACCCGGACAGGCACAGATACGCAGTATTTT. It specifies CASTRTGTDTQYF.

This clonotype was detected ten times or more. The V call is TRBV7-9, the J call TRBJ2-6; 12 bases map to TRBD2. The germline gives CDR1 SEHNR, CDR2 FQNEAQ (reference sequence). Trimming at V came to 4 bases and at J to 0 bases, leaving 7 bases not matched to a gene. CDR3 length: 19 residues. The CDR3 loop reads CASSSGTSGSRSGANVLTF. The CDR3 DNA is TGTGCCAGCAGCTCCGGGACTAGCGGGTCCCGCTCTGGGGCCAACGTCCTGACTTTC. Drawing the rest from reference TRBV7-9 and TRBJ2-6, the complete variable domain is DTGVSQNPRHKITKRGQNVTFRCDPISEHNRLYWYRQTLGQGPEFLTYFQNEAQLEKSRLLSDRFSAERPKGSFSTLEIQRTEQGDSAMYLCASSSGTSGSRSGANVLTFGAGSRLTVL.

This clonotype was seen ten or more times. V and J are TRBV28 and TRBJ2-5; a possible D gene is TRBD1 (6 bases). The CDR3 runs 14 residues. From germline, CDR1 is MDHEN and CDR2 SYDVKM. The V and J ends lost 4 bases and 1 base respectively, with 10 bases between them. This chain's CDR3 is CASSSDRLQETQYF. The CDR3 DNA is TGTGCCAGCAGTTCTGACAGGCTCCAAGAGACCCAGTACTTC.

In this sample, this clonotype turned up a few times. The CDR3 region has the DNA TGTGCCAGCAGCTTAGTGTCCAGGGGAGACTATGGCTACACCTTC. Translation gives CASSLVSRGDYGYTF. The chain couples TRBV7-3 to TRBJ1-2; possible D gene TRBD1, 6 bases. V lost 2 bases and J 3 bases, leaving 13 bases between the germline ends. CDR1 and CDR2 from the germline V gene are SGHTA and FQGTGA. CDR3 length: 15 residues.

This clonotype was seen ten or more times. The chain joins TRBV7-3 to TRBJ2-7; possible D gene TRBD1, 6 bases. This CDR3 is built from 15 residues. CDR1 is SGHTA, CDR2 FQGTGA, per germline. V was clipped by 2 bases and J by 1 base, with 12 bases between them. CDR3 region: CASSLGQGLSYEQYF. The CDR3 DNA reads TGTGCCAGCAGCTTAGGGCAGGGGTTATCCTACGAGCAGTACTTC. Variable domain in full (rest from reference TRBV7-3 and TRBJ2-7): GAGVSQTPSNKVTEKGKYVELRCDPISGHTALYWYRQSLGQGPEFLIYFQGTGAADDSGLPNDRFFAVRPEGSVSTLKIQRTERGDSAVYLCASSLGQGLSYEQYFGPGTRLTVT.

Comments on this clonotype: With a much larger clone just one base away, this may be a read error. In this CDR3 the conserved last residue, phenylalanine or tryptophan, is missing, so a read error is likely. The gene calls are TRBV10-3 and TRBJ1-1; D is unclear. Looked up from germline, CDR1 is ENHRY and CDR2 is SYGVKD. The length of the CDR3 is 14 residues. Trimming removed 3 bases from V and 3 bases from J, with 11 bases in between. The DNA for the CDR3 is TGTGCCATCAGTGACAGGAAAGGACACACTGAAGCTTTCGTT. It translates to CAISDRKGHTEAFV.

This clonotype occurred many times. V usage is TRBV20-1 and J usage is TRBJ2-1, with TRBD1 matching over 8 bases. The germline CDR1 and CDR2 sequences are DFQATT and SNEGSKA (reference sequence). J lost 4 bases, V lost 2 bases, and 7 bases had no gene match. The CDR3 has 15 residues. In nucleotides, the CDR3 is TGCAGTGCTAGACCTTCAGGACAGGGATACAATGAGCAGTTCTTC. This encodes CSARPSGQGYNEQFF.

This clonotype was picked up many times. The chain couples TRBV7-2 to TRBJ2-2, with D uncertain. V was trimmed by 1 base and J by 8 bases, leaving 11 bases between them. In germline, CDR1 is SGHTA, CDR2 FQGNSA. The CDR3 loop spans 14 amino acids. The CDR3 region has the DNA TGTGCCAGCAGCTTAGTTCTGTCTGGAGGGGAGCTGTTTTTT. Translating gives CASSLVLSGGELFF.

The chain combines TRBV5-5 with TRBJ2-1; 11 bases fit TRBD2. Germline V gives CDR1 SGHKS, CDR2 YYEKEE (reference sequence). Trimming at V came to 0 bases and at J to 9 bases, leaving 11 bases not matched to a gene. CDR3 length equals 17 residues. The CDR3 DNA sequence: TGTGCCAGCAGCTTGGTGGCTAGCGGGGGGTCGTTGATTGAGCAGTTCTTC. Residues: CASSLVASGGSLIEQFF.

In this sample, this clonotype turned up many times. The V gene is TRBV10-2, the J gene TRBJ1-3, with TRBD1 as a possible D gene (5 bases). The CDR3 loop spans 13 amino acids. The V gene lost 9 bases and the J gene lost 0 bases, with 9 bases spanning the gap. Germline CDR1 is WSHSY and CDR2 is SAAADI. CDR3 region: CASIQDSGNTIYF. CDR3 DNA: TGCGCCAGTATACAGGACTCTGGAAACACCATATATTTT.

This clonotype was found many times. This rearrangement joins TRBV7-2 to TRBJ1-5; D uncertain. The V gene's germline CDR1 is SGHTA and CDR2 FQGNSA. V lost 1 base and J 5 bases, leaving 15 bases between the germline ends. The CDR3 has 16 amino acids. The CDR3, as DNA: TGTGCCAGCAGCTTAGGGGTTCCCAGAGGGCATCAGCCCCAGCATTTT. Protein sequence: CASSLGVPRGHQPQHF. Based on the CDR3 plus reference TRBV7-2 and TRBJ1-5, the full variable domain is GAGVSQSPSNKVTEKGKDVELRCDPISGHTALYWYRQSLGQGLEFLIYFQGNSAPDKSGLPSDRFSAERTGGSVSTLTIQRTQQEDSAVYLCASSLGVPRGHQPQHFGDGTRLSIL.

This clonotype was observed many times. V gene TRBV11-2 combines with J gene TRBJ2-5, with D perhaps given as TRBD1 or TRBD2 (5 bases each). V was cut by 6 bases and J by 5 bases, with 13 bases left in between. The CDR3 length is 13 residues. From germline, CDR1 is SGHAT and CDR2 FQNNGV. CDR3 region: CASSLGVAETQYF. In DNA, the CDR3 is TGTGCCAGCAGTTTGGGGGTAGCGGAGACCCAGTACTTC.

This clonotype was seen a few times. This chain uses TRBV19 with TRBJ2-2; unclear D gene. Trimming cost V 5 bases and J 10 bases, with 17 bases left between them. The CDR3 has 14 residues. Germline values: CDR1 LNHDA, CDR2 SQIVND (reference sequence). As DNA, the CDR3 is TGTGCCAGTAGTGGCCTGACTCGCGCGGAGGAGCTGTTTTTT. Translating gives CASSGLTRAEELFF.

At least ten counts were recorded for this clonotype. The genes are TRBV7-2 and TRBJ1-1, with 12 bases aligning to TRBD1. V shed 1 base, J shed 7 bases, and the junction held 10 bases outside the gene matches. This CDR3 comprises 17 residues. CDR1 and CDR2 (germline): SGHTA, FQGNSA. DNA for the CDR3: TGTGCCAGCAGCTTAGGTGGGACAGGGGGCGCCCGAATTGAAGCTTTCTTT. This gives the protein CASSLGGTGGARIEAFF. The full variable domain, completed using reference TRBV7-2 and TRBJ1-1, is GAGVSQSPSNKVTEKGKDVELRCDPISGHTALYWYRQSLGQGLEFLIYFQGNSAPDKSGLPSDRFSAERTGGSVSTLTIQRTQQEDSAVYLCASSLGGTGGARIEAFFGQGTRLTVV.